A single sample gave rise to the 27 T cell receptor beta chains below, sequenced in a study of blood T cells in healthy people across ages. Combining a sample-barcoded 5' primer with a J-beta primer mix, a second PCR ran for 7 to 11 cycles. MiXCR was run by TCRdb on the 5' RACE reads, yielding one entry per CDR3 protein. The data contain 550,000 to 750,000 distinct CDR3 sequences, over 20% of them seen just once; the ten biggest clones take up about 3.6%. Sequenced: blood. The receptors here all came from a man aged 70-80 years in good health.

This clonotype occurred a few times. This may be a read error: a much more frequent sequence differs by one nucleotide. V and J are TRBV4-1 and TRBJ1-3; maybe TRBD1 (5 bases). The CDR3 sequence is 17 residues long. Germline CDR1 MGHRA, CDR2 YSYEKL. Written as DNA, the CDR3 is TGCGCCTGCAGCCAAGTCGGGAGGGGCGCGTCCGGAAACACCATATATTTT. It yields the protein CACSQVGRGASGNTIYF.

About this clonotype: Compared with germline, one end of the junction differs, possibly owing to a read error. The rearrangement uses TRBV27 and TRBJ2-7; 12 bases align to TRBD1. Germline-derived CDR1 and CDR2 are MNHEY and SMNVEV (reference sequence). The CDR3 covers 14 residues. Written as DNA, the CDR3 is TGTGCCAGCAGACGAGGGACAGGGGGCAGCGAGCAGTATTTC. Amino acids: CASRRGTGGSEQYF.

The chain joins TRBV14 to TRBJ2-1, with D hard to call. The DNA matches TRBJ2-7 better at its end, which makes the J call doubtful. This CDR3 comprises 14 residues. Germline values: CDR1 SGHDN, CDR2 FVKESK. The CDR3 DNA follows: TGTGCCAGCAGCCAAGCGGCTGTAAGTTCCGAGCAGTACTTC. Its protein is CASSQAAVSSEQYF.

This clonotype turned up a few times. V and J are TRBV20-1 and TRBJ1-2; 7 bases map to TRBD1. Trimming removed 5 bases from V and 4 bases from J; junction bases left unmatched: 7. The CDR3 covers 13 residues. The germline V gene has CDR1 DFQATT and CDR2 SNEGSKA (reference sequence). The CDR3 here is CSAVVGTAYGYTF. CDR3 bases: TGCAGTGCTGTGGTCGGGACAGCCTATGGCTACACCTTC.

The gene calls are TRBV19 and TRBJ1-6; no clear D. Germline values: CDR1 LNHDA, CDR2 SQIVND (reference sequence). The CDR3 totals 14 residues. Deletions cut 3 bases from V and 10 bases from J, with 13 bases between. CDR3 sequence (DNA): TGTGCCAGTAGTATCGGTCCGACGGGATCACCCCTCCACTTT. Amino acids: CASSIGPTGSPLHF.

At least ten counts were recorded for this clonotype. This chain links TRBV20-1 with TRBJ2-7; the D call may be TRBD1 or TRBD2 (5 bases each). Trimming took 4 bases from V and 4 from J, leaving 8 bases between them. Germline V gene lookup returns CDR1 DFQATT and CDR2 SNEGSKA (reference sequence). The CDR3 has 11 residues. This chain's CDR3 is CSATWGYEQYF. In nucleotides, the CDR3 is TGCAGTGCTACCTGGGGGTACGAGCAGTACTTC.

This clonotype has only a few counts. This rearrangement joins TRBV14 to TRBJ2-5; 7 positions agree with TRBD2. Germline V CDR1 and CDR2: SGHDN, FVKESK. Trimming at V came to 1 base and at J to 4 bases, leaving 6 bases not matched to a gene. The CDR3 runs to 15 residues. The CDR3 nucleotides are TGTGCCAGCAGCCAAGGGTCTAGCGGAACAGAGACCCAGTACTTC. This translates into CASSQGSSGTETQYF.

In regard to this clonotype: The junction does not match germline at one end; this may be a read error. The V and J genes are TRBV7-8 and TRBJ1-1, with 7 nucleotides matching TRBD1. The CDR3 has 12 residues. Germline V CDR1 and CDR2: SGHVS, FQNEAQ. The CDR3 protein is CASSFSDRFAFF. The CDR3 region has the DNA TGCGCCAGCAGCTTTTCGGACAGGTTTGCTTTCTTT.

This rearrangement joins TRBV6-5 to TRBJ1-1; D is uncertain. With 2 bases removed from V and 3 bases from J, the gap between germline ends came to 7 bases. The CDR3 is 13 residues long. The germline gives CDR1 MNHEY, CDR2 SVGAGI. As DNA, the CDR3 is TGTGCCAGCAGTTACGGCCGGGACACTGAAGCTTTCTTT. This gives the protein CASSYGRDTEAFF.

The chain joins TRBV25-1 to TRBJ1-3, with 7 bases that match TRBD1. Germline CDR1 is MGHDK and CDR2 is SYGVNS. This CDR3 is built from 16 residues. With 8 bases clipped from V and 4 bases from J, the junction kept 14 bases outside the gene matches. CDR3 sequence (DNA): TGTGCCAGCTCTAATCCCGGGACAGCCTCCGGAAACACCATATATTTT. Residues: CASSNPGTASGNTIYF.

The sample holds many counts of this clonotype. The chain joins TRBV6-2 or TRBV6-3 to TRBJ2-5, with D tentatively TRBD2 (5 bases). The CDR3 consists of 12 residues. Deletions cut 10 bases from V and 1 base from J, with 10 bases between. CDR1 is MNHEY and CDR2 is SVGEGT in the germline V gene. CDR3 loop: CATQDFQETQYF. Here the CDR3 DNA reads TGTGCCACCCAGGACTTCCAAGAGACCCAGTACTTC.

The CDR3 DNA follows: TGTGCCAGCAGCTTGGGGGGGATCGCAGATACGCAGTATTTT. This translates into CASSLGGIADTQYF. The chain is built from TRBV5-8 and TRBJ2-3; D is perhaps TRBD1 or TRBD2 (5 bases each). The CDR3 covers 14 residues. In germline, CDR1 is SGHTS, CDR2 YDEGEE. Trimming removed 0 bases from V and 4 bases from J, with 9 bases in between. Looking up the rest from reference TRBV5-8 and TRBJ2-3 gives the full variable domain: EAGVTQSPTHLIKTRGQQATLRCSPISGHTSVYWYQQALGLGLQFLLWYDEGEERNRGNFPPRFSGRQFPNYSSELNVNALELEDSALYLCASSLGGIADTQYFGPGTRLTVL.

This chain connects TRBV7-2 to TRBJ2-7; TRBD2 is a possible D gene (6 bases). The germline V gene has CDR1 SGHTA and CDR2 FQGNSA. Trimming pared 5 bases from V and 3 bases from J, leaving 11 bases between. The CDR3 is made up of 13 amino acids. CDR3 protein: CASSRRDGYEQYF. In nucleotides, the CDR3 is TGTGCCAGCAGCAGGCGGGACGGCTACGAGCAGTACTTC. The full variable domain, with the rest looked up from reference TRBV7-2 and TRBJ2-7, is GAGVSQSPSNKVTEKGKDVELRCDPISGHTALYWYRQSLGQGLEFLIYFQGNSAPDKSGLPSDRFSAERTGGSVSTLTIQRTQQEDSAVYLCASSRRDGYEQYFGPGTRLTVT.

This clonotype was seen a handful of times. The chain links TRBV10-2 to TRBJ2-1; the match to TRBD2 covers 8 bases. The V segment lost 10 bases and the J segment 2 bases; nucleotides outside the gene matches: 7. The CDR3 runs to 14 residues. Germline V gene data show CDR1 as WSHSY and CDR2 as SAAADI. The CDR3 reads CATVTSEPYNEQFF. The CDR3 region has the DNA TGCGCCACCGTGACTAGCGAGCCCTACAATGAGCAGTTCTTC.

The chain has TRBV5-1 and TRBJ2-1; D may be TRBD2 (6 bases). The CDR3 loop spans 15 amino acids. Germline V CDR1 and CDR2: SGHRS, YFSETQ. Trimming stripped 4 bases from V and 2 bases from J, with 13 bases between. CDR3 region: CASSRRTTTYNEQFF. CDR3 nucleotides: TGCGCCAGCAGCCGAAGGACTACCACCTACAATGAGCAGTTCTTC.

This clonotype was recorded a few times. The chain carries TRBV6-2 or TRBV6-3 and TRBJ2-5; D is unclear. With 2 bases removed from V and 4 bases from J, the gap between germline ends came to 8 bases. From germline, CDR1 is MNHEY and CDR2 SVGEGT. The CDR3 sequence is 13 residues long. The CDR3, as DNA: TGTGCCAGCAGTTACGTTTTCGGAGAGACCCAGTACTTC. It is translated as CASSYVFGETQYF.

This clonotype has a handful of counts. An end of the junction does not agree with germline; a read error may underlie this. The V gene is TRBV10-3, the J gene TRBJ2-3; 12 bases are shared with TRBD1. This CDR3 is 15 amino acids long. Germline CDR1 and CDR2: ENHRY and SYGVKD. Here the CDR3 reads CAISVGGQGAGTHYF. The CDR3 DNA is TGTGCCATCAGTGTTGGGGGACAGGGGGCCGGTACGCATTATTTT.

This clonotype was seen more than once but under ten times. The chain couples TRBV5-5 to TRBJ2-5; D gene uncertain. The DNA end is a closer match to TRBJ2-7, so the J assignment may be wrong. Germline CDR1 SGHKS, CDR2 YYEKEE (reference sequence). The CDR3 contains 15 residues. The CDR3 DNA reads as TGTGCCAGCAGCTTGGAGTGGGTTCCCTCCTACGAGCAGTACTTC. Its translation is CASSLEWVPSYEQYF.

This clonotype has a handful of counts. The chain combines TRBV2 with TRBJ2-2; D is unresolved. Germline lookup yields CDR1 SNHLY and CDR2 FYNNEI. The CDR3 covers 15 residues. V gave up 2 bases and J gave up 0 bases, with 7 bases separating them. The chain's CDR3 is CASSERASNTGELFF. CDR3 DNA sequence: TGTGCCAGCAGTGAAAGGGCTTCGAACACCGGGGAGCTGTTTTTT.

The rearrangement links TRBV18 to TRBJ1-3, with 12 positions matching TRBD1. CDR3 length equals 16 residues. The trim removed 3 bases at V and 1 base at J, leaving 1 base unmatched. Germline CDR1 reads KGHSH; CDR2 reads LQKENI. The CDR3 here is CASSPGQGASGNTIYF. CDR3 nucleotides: TGTGCCAGCTCACCGGGACAGGGGGCTTCTGGAAACACCATATATTTT.

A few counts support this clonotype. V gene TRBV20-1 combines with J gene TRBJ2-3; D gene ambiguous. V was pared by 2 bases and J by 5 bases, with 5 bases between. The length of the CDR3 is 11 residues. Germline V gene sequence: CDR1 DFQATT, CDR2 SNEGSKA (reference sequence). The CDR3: CSARLLDTQYF. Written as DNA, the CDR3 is TGCAGTGCTAGACTATTAGATACGCAGTATTTT.

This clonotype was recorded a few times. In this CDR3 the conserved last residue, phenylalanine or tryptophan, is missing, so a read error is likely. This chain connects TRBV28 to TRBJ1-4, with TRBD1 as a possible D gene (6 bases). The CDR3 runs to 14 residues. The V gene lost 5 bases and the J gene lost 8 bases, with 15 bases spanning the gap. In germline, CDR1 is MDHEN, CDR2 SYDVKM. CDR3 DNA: TGTGCCAGCAGTGCCATACAGGGAGGGGAAAAACTGTTTTCT. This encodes CASSAIQGGEKLFS.

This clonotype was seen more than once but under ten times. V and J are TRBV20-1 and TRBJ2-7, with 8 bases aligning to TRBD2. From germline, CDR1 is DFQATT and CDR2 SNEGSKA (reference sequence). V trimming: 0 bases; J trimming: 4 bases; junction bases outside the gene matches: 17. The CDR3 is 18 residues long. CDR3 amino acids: CSARDDSYIFTGGYEQYF. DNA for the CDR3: TGCAGTGCTAGAGACGACAGTTATATATTTACGGGAGGGTACGAGCAGTACTTC.

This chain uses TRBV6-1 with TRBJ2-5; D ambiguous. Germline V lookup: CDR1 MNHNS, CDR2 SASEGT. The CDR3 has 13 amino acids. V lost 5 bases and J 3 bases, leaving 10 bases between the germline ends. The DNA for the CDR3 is TGTGCCAGCAGTCCGTTCCCTAAAGAGACCCAGTACTTC. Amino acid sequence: CASSPFPKETQYF.

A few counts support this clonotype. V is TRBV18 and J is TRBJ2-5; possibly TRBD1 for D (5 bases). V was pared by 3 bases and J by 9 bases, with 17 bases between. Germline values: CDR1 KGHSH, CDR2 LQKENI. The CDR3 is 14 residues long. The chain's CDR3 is CASSPETDPGSQYF. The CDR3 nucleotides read TGTGCCAGCTCACCGGAGACAGACCCAGGCTCCCAGTACTTC.

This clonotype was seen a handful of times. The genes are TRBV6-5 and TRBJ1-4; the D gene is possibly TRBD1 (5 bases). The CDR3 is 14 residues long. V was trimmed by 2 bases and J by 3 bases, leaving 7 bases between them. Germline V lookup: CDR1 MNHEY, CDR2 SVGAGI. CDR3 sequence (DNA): TGTGCCAGCAGTTACGCAGGGTCTAATGAAAAACTGTTTTTT. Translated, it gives CASSYAGSNEKLFF.

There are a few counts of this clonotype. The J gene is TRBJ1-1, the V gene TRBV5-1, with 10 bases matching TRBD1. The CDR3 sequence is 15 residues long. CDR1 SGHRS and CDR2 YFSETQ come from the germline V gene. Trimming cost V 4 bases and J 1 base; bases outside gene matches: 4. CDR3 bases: TGCGCCAGCAGCAAGGGACAGGGGCCGAACACTGAAGCTTTCTTT. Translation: CASSKGQGPNTEAFF.